A selection of T cell receptor beta chains follows, all from one sample in a study of control samples from healthy donors and cancer patients. Produced via immunoSEQ multiplex PCR; TCRdb's table is partial and in-frame only. This repertoire shows 35,000 to 40,000 clones, around four fifths found once; its top ten account for around a fifth. Material: PBMCs. These receptors all stem from a woman aged 55-69 years with lung cancer. CDR3s include the opening cysteine and the closing phenylalanine or tryptophan. The D gene is left open where the match is weak. Rows may omit the clone size; those that give it use once, few, many or a size class.

>-|TRBJ1-6|TRBV21-1|-
CASSKGETETNSPLHF
TGTGCCAGCAGCAAAGGCGAGACAGAAACCAATTCACCCCTCCACTTT
>-|TRBJ2-7|TRBV15|TRBD1
CATNWTGLVEQYF
TGTGCCACCAATTGGACAGGTTTAGTAGAGCAGTACTTC
>-|TRBJ1-2|TRBV6-5|TRBD1
CASRTDRSRGGYTF
TGTGCCAGCAGAACGGACAGGTCACGGGGTGGCTACACCTTC
>-|TRBJ1-1|TRBV5-4|-
CASSTNRANTEAFF
TGTGCCAGCAGCACTAATAGGGCGAACACTGAAGCTTTCTTT
>-|TRBJ2-6|TRBV19|-
CASSIVGASGANVLTF
TGTGCCAGTAGTATAGTGGGGGCGTCTGGGGCCAACGTCCTGACTTTC
>-|TRBJ1-1|TRBV27|-
CASSFRGLREAFF
TGTGCCAGCAGTTTTCGGGGACTCCGTGAAGCTTTCTTT
>-|TRBJ1-5|TRBV6-2/TRBV6-3|-
CASSYGRVGNQPQHF
TGTGCCAGCAGTTACGGCAGGGTGGGCAATCAGCCCCAGCATTTT
>-|TRBJ2-3|TRBV19|-
CASSIPGKSTDTQYF
TGTGCCAGTAGTATCCCCGGGAAATCCACAGATACGCAGTATTTT
>-|TRBJ1-1|TRBV3-1/TRBV3-2|-
CASSQDFQTEAFF
TGTGCCAGCAGCCAAGATTTCCAGACTGAAGCTTTCTTT
>-|TRBJ2-3|TRBV29-1|-
CSGGTDTQYF
TGCAGCGGAGGCACAGATACGCAGTATTTT
>-|TRBJ2-1|TRBV5-4|TRBD1
CASRTRDREGDEQFF
TGTGCCAGCCGCACGAGGGACAGGGAGGGGGATGAGCAGTTCTTC
>-|TRBJ2-7|TRBV5-4|-
CASSFEGAYEQYF
TGTGCCAGCAGCTTCGAGGGGGCCTACGAGCAGTACTTC
>-|TRBJ2-5|TRBV27|-
CASSPVKRVFLETQYF
TGTGCCAGCAGTCCCGTGAAGCGGGTGTTTCTAGAGACCCAGTACTTC
>-|TRBJ2-1|TRBV19|-
CASSRQMAGTRYNEQFF
TGTGCCAGTAGCCGTCAAATGGCGGGAACTAGGTACAATGAGCAGTTCTTC
>few|TRBJ1-2|TRBV5-1|-
CASRGPALGGLLAGYTF
TGCGCCAGCAGGGGTCCCGCGCTTGGGGGGTTGTTGGCCGGCTACACCTTC
>-|TRBJ2-2|TRBV6-4|TRBD1
CASTRTGGIGELFF
TGTGCCAGCACCCGGACAGGGGGCATCGGGGAGCTGTTTTTT
>-|TRBJ1-5|TRBV19|-
CASSIGGDGQPQHF
TGTGCCAGTAGTATTGGGGGTGACGGACAGCCCCAGCATTTT
>-|TRBJ1-6|TRBV10-3|-
CAISEQVNNSPLHF
TGTGCCATCAGCGAACAGGTGAATAATTCACCCCTCCACTTT
>-|TRBJ2-7|TRBV5-4|-
CASSLVDEQYF
TGTGCCAGCAGCTTAGTCGACGAGCAGTACTTC
>-|TRBJ2-7|TRBV7-7|TRBD2
CAIAGGEGYEQYF
TGTGCCATCGCCGGCGGGGAGGGGTACGAGCAGTACTTC
>few|TRBJ1-2|TRBV7-2|-
CASSLGSDANYGYTF
TGTGCCAGCAGCTTAGGTTCGGACGCGAACTATGGCTACACCTTC
>-|TRBJ2-1|TRBV14|TRBD2
CASSQDWGGSYNEQFF
TGTGCCAGCAGCCAAGATTGGGGGGGCTCCTACAATGAGCAGTTCTTC
>-|TRBJ2-3|TRBV5-5|TRBD2
CASCRLAGGLDTQYF
TGTGCCAGCTGCCGTCTAGCGGGGGGGCTTGATACGCAGTATTTT
>-|TRBJ1-2|TRBV3-1/TRBV3-2|TRBD1
CASSHLSGGGYTF
TGTGCCAGCAGCCATCTCTCAGGGGGTGGCTACACCTTC
>-|TRBJ1-2|TRBV12-3/TRBV12-4|-
CASGRGVSLSTF
TGTGCCAGCGGGAGAGGGGTCTCACTTAGCACCTTC
>-|TRBJ1-1|TRBV5-4|-
CASSIGASWTEAFF
TGTGCCAGCAGTATTGGGGCGTCTTGGACTGAAGCTTTCTTT
>few|TRBJ2-3|TRBV19|-
CASSIGPDTQYF
TGTGCCAGTAGTATAGGTCCAGATACGCAGTATTTT